This passage covers 21 T cell receptor beta chains from one sample sequenced in a study of early T cells in non-severe SARS-CoV-2 infection. One entry per CDR3 protein results from TCRdb running MiXCR on the 5' RACE reads. The table has 95,000 to 110,000 distinct CDR3 sequences, 11% seen once. The sequenced sample consisted of whole blood. All receptors come from an adult who was a healthcare worker with PCR-confirmed SARS-CoV-2 infection or an uninfected control (not recorded which).

The table lists this clonotype with a few counts. The CDR3 bases are TGCAGTGCTTCTAGCGGGAGCGACACCGGGGAGCTGTTTTTT. It encodes CSASSGSDTGELFF. The chain couples TRBV20-1 to TRBJ2-2; TRBD2 matches 10 bases. Per germline, CDR1 DFQATT and CDR2 SNEGSKA (reference sequence). CDR3 size: 14 residues. With V trimmed by 5 bases and J by 3 bases, 3 bases remained unmatched.

The chain uses TRBV7-8 and TRBJ2-3; 11 positions agree with TRBD2. Looked up from germline, CDR1 is SGHVS and CDR2 is FQNEAQ. V gave up 6 bases and J gave up 2 bases; unmatched junction bases: 4. This CDR3 region has 15 residues. CDR3: CASRRLAGSTDTQYF. CDR3 nucleotides: TGTGCCAGCAGAAGACTAGCGGGATCCACAGATACGCAGTATTTT.

This rearrangement joins TRBV4-1 to TRBJ2-5, with D hard to call. This CDR3 is built from 16 residues. Germline V gene lookup returns CDR1 MGHRA and CDR2 YSYEKL. Trimming removed 1 base at V and 5 bases at J, with 17 bases between. CDR3 coding DNA: TGCGCCAGCAGCCAAGGCGCCAGCCCCACGGAGGAGACCCAGTACTTC. Encoded protein: CASSQGASPTEETQYF.

This clonotype was found a few times. CDR3 residues: CASTVSRATEAFF. The CDR3 DNA follows: TGTGCCAGCACCGTTTCCAGGGCCACTGAAGCTTTCTTT. The chain combines TRBV6-1 with TRBJ1-1, with TRBD1 as a possible D gene (5 bases). This CDR3 is built from 13 residues. Germline assignment: CDR1 MNHNS and CDR2 SASEGT. V shed 7 bases and J shed 4 bases, with 13 bases lying between them.

This clonotype was detected only a few times. The V call is TRBV12-3 or TRBV12-4, the J call TRBJ2-1; D not resolved. The CDR3 is 11 residues long. V was trimmed by 6 bases and J by 14 bases, leaving 14 bases between them. Here the CDR3 reads CASSLGGYEFF. CDR3 bases: TGTGCCAGCAGCCTTGGCGGCTATGAGTTCTTC.

This sequence joins TRBV7-3 and TRBJ2-1; D is perhaps TRBD1 (5 bases). The CDR3 runs to 15 residues. V was trimmed by 0 bases and J by 7 bases, leaving 13 bases between them. The germline CDR1 and CDR2 sequences are SGHTA and FQGTGA. CDR3 DNA: TGTGCCAGCAGCTTAACTCCAGGGCGGAATAATGAGCAGTTCTTC. Translated, it gives CASSLTPGRNNEQFF. The full variable domain, rest sourced from reference TRBV7-3 and TRBJ2-1, is GAGVSQTPSNKVTEKGKYVELRCDPISGHTALYWYRQSLGQGPEFLIYFQGTGAADDSGLPNDRFFAVRPEGSVSTLKIQRTERGDSAVYLCASSLTPGRNNEQFFGPGTRLTVL.

This clonotype appeared many times. The V and J genes are TRBV19 and TRBJ1-5, with 7 nucleotides matching TRBD1. The CDR3 sequence is 14 residues long. The junction had 5 bases not matched to a gene; V was cut back by 5 bases and J by 4 bases. CDR1 and CDR2 from the germline V gene are LNHDA and SQIVND (reference sequence). CDR3 in amino acids: CASSANRGNQPQHF. The CDR3 nucleotides read TGTGCCAGTAGTGCGAACAGGGGTAATCAGCCCCAGCATTTT. Complete variable domain (other parts from reference TRBV19 and TRBJ1-5): DGGITQSPKYLFRKEGQNVTLSCEQNLNHDAMYWYRQDPGQGLRLIYYSQIVNDFQKGDIAEGYSVSREKKESFPLTVTSAQKNPTAFYLCASSANRGNQPQHFGDGTRLSIL.

The sample holds many counts of this clonotype. The chain employs TRBV7-9 and TRBJ1-2; TRBD1 aligns across 8 bases. Germline values: CDR1 SEHNR, CDR2 FQNEAQ (reference sequence). The CDR3 is 15 residues long. V lost 0 bases and J lost 7; bases outside the gene matches: 7. CDR3 sequence: CASSLALGQDTGYTF. The CDR3 DNA reads as TGTGCCAGCAGCTTAGCGCTGGGACAGGATACTGGCTACACCTTC.

This clonotype was detected many times. The chain couples TRBV12-2 to TRBJ2-7; the table names TRBD2, a call not compared with the DNA. TRBV12-2 is noted as a pseudogene. The CDR3 extends over 21 amino acids. The CDR3 nucleotides are TGTGCAAGTCGCCCACGACCCCAGCGGGAGGCCGAGTCCCCCATCTCCTACGAGCAGTACTTC. Its translation: CASRPRPQREAESPISYEQYF.

V gene TRBV30 combines with J gene TRBJ2-7; D is undetermined. Trimming took off 1 base at V and 3 bases at J, with 4 bases between the two ends. CDR1 and CDR2 from the germline V gene are GTSNPN and SVGIG (reference sequence). The CDR3 contains 11 residues. The chain's CDR3 is CAWSASYEQYF. The CDR3 DNA reads as TGTGCCTGGAGTGCGAGCTACGAGCAGTACTTC.

This clonotype has only a few counts. This rearrangement joins TRBV29-1 to TRBJ1-4; no clear D gene. Trimming left V 5 bases short and J 0 bases short, with 7 bases between. The CDR3 is 13 amino acids. In germline, CDR1 is SQVTM, CDR2 ANQGSEA. The CDR3 DNA is TGCAGCGTTCGGGTTGCAACTAATGAAAAACTGTTTTTT. It codes for CSVRVATNEKLFF.

The table lists this clonotype with a few counts. The chain links TRBV7-9 to TRBJ2-1; D remains ambiguous. From germline, CDR1 is SEHNR and CDR2 FQNEAQ (reference sequence). The CDR3 is 12 residues long. V was pared by 1 base and J by 10 bases, with 8 bases between. Here the CDR3 DNA reads TGTGCCAGCAGCTTAGGGTCGTACGAGCAGTTCTTC. This translates into CASSLGSYEQFF.

The chain links TRBV6-1 to TRBJ2-1, with TRBD2 matching over 10 bases. The length of the CDR3 is 16 residues. The junction had 8 bases not matched to a gene; V was cut back by 1 base and J by 8 bases. CDR1 MNHNS and CDR2 SASEGT come from the germline V gene. CDR3 bases: TGTGCCAGCAGTGAAGGGCCTAGCGGGAGTTACTATGAGCAGTTCTTC. Protein: CASSEGPSGSYYEQFF.

This clonotype came up many times. The chain carries TRBV2 and TRBJ2-7; tentative D call: TRBD1 (6 bases). The CDR3 extends over 13 amino acids. V was shortened by 6 bases and J by 4 bases, with 13 bases between the two germline ends. The germline V gene has CDR1 SNHLY and CDR2 FYNNEI. CDR3 DNA: TGTGCCAGCAGGGGGACGGGACAATACGAGCAGTACTTC. Translation: CASRGTGQYEQYF.

The chain uses TRBV28 and TRBJ2-7; D tentatively fits TRBD1 or TRBD2 (5 bases each). CDR3 length equals 14 residues. The V gene lost 8 bases and the J gene lost 4 bases, with 18 bases spanning the gap. In germline, CDR1 is MDHEN, CDR2 SYDVKM. DNA for the CDR3: TGTGCCAGCCGATACCCAGGGACGGGGTACGAGCAGTACTTC. This sequence encodes CASRYPGTGYEQYF. Full variable domain (outside the CDR3, taken from reference TRBV28 and TRBJ2-7): DVKVTQSSRYLVKRTGEKVFLECVQDMDHENMFWYRQDPGLGLRLIYFSYDVKMKEKGDIPEGYSVSREKKERFSLILESASTNQTSMYLCASRYPGTGYEQYFGPGTRLTVT.

The genes are TRBV11-2 and TRBJ1-1, with D perhaps TRBD1 (5 bases). Germline V gene sequence: CDR1 SGHAT, CDR2 FQNNGV. The CDR3 is 13 amino acids. V was pared by 2 bases and J by 7 bases, with 11 bases between. CDR3 amino acids: CASSLNRDHEAFF. The DNA for the CDR3 is TGTGCCAGCAGCTTAAATAGGGACCATGAAGCTTTCTTT.

Concerning this clonotype: One base away lies a much larger clone, so this may be a sequencing read error. The chain links TRBV12-3 or TRBV12-4 to TRBJ2-5, with a possible D match to TRBD1 (5 bases). This CDR3 spans 13 amino acids. Trimming removed 3 bases from V and 5 bases from J, with 10 bases in between. For the CDR3, the DNA is TGTGCCAGCAGTTTCTCTAGACAGGAGACCCAGTACTTC. Translating gives CASSFSRQETQYF.

The gene calls are TRBV6-2 or TRBV6-3 and TRBJ1-5; tentatively, D is TRBD1 (6 bases). CDR1 MNHEY and CDR2 SVGEGT come from the germline V gene. There are 14 residues in the CDR3. Trimming left V 7 bases short and J 3 bases short, with 13 bases between. CDR3 amino acids: CASKKGHINQPQHF. The DNA of the CDR3 is TGTGCCAGCAAGAAGGGACACATCAATCAGCCCCAGCATTTT.

In its sample, this clonotype was seen many times. The chain employs TRBV24-1 and TRBJ2-7, with unresolved D. V gave up 4 bases and J gave up 0 bases, with 15 bases separating them. The CDR3 totals 16 residues. Germline CDR1 is KGHDR and CDR2 is SFDVKD. CDR3 amino acids: CATSEPKTESSYEQYF. CDR3 nucleotides: TGTGCCACCAGTGAGCCGAAAACTGAAAGCTCCTACGAGCAGTACTTC.

J is TRBJ2-5 and V is TRBV2, with a possible D match to TRBD1 (5 bases). V was trimmed by 7 bases and J by 2 bases, leaving 14 bases between them. From germline, CDR1 is SNHLY and CDR2 FYNNEI. This CDR3 contains 14 residues. The CDR3 bases are TGTGCCAGCACCCGGACAAGGGGTCAAGAGACCCAGTACTTC. Translated: CASTRTRGQETQYF. The full variable domain, with the rest looked up from reference TRBV2 and TRBJ2-5, is EPEVTQTPSHQVTQMGQEVILRCVPISNHLYFYWYRQILGQKVEFLVSFYNNEISEKSEIFDDQFSVERPDGSNFTLKIRSTKLEDSAMYFCASTRTRGQETQYFGPGTRLLVL.

The chain links TRBV30 to TRBJ2-7; weak D call: TRBD2 (5 bases). V was clipped by 3 bases and J by 6 bases, with 15 bases between them. Germline V gene lookup returns CDR1 GTSNPN and CDR2 SVGIG (reference sequence). This CDR3 is built from 13 residues. The CDR3 DNA is TGTGCCTGGAGAGTTGGAGGCGGGCTCGAGCAGTACTTC. It specifies CAWRVGGGLEQYF.